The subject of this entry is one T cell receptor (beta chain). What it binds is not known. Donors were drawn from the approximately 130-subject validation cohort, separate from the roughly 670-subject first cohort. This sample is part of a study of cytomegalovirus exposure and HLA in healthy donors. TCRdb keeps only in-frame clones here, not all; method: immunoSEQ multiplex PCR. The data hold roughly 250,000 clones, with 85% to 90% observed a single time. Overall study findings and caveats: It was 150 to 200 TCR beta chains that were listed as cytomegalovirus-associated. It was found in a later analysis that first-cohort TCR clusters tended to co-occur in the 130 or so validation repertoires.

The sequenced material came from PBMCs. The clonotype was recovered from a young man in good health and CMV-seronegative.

The CDR3 DNA follows: TGCGCCAGCGGAGACGGGGGCAATCAGCCCCAGCATTTT. Protein product: CASGDGGNQPQHF. This chain uses TRBV4-3 with TRBJ1-5; D is uncertain. The ends were cut back, 8 bases at V and 2 bases at J, with 10 bases in the middle. The germline gives CDR1 LGHNA, CDR2 YSLEER. This CDR3 has 13 residues.